Described below is a single TCR beta chain sequence and its context. The data derive from a study of memory CD4+ T cells and cytomegalovirus serostatus. CDR1 and CDR2 (germline): MNHNY, SVGAGI (reference sequence). V was cut by 0 bases and J by 4 bases, with 4 bases left in between. The CDR3 spans 12 residues. The sort gate was single viable CD3+CD4+CD8-CD45RO+ cells for memory CD4+ T cells. Data came from immunoSEQ multiplex PCR; TCRdb stores just in-frame clones and leaves some out. Among over 60,000 clones listed, more than 70% were seen once. This rearrangement joins TRBV6-6 to TRBJ2-7; D unclear. The TCR sequence derives from an adult in good health and CMV-seronegative. Material: memory CD4+ T cells from blood. Written as DNA, the CDR3 is TGTGCCAGCAGTTACTCCCGGTACGAGCAGTACTTC. Translated: CASSYSRYEQYF.